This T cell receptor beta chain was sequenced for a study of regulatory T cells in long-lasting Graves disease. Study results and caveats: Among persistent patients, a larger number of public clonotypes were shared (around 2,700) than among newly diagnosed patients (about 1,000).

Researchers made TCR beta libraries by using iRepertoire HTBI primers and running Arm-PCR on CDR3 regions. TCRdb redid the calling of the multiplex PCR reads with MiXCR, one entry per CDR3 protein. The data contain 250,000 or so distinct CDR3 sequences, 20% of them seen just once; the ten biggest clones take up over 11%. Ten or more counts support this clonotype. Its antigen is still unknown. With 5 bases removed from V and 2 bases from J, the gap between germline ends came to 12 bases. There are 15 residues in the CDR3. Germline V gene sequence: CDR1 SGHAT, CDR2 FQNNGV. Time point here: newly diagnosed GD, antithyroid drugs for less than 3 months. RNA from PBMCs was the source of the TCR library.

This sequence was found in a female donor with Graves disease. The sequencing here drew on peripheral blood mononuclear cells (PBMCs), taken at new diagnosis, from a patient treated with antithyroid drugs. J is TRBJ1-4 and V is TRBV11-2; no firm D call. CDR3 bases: TGTGCCAGCAGCACCCCGTTCGGCACTAATGAAAAACTGTTTTTT. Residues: CASSTPFGTNEKLFF. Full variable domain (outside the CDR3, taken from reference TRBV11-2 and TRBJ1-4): EAGVAQSPRYKIIEKRQSVAFWCNPISGHATLYWYQQILGQGPKLLIQFQNNGVVDDSQLPKDRFSAERLKGVDSTLKIQPAKLEDSAVYLCASSTPFGTNEKLFFGSGTQLSVL.